These T cell receptor beta chains were read from a single sample in a study of blood T cell repertoires in COVID-19. TCRdb's table, derived via immunoSEQ multiplex PCR, lists solely in-frame clones and lacks some. Among approximately 300,000 clones listed, over 75% were seen once. Material: PBMCs or T cells enriched from blood (not recorded which). Source of these receptors: a woman between 25 and 40 years old who had recovered from COVID-19. Each CDR3 is given with its conserved first and last residue. Each record gives: D gene, J gene, clone size, V gene, CDR3 length, CDR3 DNA, CDR3 protein. A D gene is named only where the DNA matches it firmly. Size is stated for part of the rows, as once, few or many counts, or as a class when the clone is expanded.

NA	TRBJ2-5	NA	TRBV2	14	TGTGCCAGCAGTGAAAGGACAACCCAAGAGACCCAGTACTTC	CASSERTTQETQYF
TRBD1	TRBJ1-1	NA	TRBV5-1	15	TGCGCCAGCAGCCGGGGACAGGGGGCGAACACTGAAGCTTTCTTT	CASSRGQGANTEAFF
NA	TRBJ1-3	NA	TRBV25-1	16	TGTGCCAGCAGCGCCCGTGGAGCGATCTCTGGAAACACCATATATTTT	CASSARGAISGNTIYF
NA	TRBJ2-3	NA	TRBV7-2	14	TGTGCCAGCACCCTTTCGGGACACACAGATACGCAGTATTTT	CASTLSGHTDTQYF
TRBD1	TRBJ2-1	NA	TRBV5-4	15	TGTGCCAGCAGCCCGCAAGGGGGCCCAGGGAATGAGCAGTTCTTC	CASSPQGGPGNEQFF
TRBD1	TRBJ2-7	NA	TRBV5-4	15	TGTGCCAGCAGCCCCACAGGGGGCCGGCCCTACGAGCAGTACTTC	CASSPTGGRPYEQYF
TRBD1	TRBJ1-6	NA	TRBV10-2	15	TGCGCCAGCGAAGCGACAGGGATTAGGAATTCACCCCTCCACTTT	CASEATGIRNSPLHF
NA	TRBJ1-5	NA	TRBV7-2	13	TGTGCCAGCAGCTTACGCGGCAATCAGCCCCAGCATTTT	CASSLRGNQPQHF
NA	TRBJ2-3	NA	TRBV28	15	TGTGCCAGCAGCCCGATGGGGGGGCAACCAGATACGCAGTATTTT	CASSPMGGQPDTQYF
TRBD2	TRBJ2-3	NA	TRBV29-1	16	TGCAGCGTTGAAGATCCGAAGCGGGGGATCACAGATACGCAGTATTTT	CSVEDPKRGITDTQYF
TRBD2	TRBJ2-5	once	TRBV4-2	15	TGTGCCAGCAGCCAAGATCTAGCGGGGGAAGAGACCCAGTACTTC	CASSQDLAGEETQYF
TRBD1	TRBJ1-5	NA	TRBV5-6	13	TGTGCCAGCAGCTTGGACAGGGGTCAGCCCCAGCATTTT	CASSLDRGQPQHF